This T cell receptor (beta chain) was obtained from a study of T cell responses to AZD1222 COVID-19 vaccine. This clone was recorded only once. Trimming stripped 3 bases from V and 6 bases from J, with 9 bases between. The CDR3 is 13 residues long. From germline, CDR1 is SGHAT and CDR2 FQDESV (reference sequence). Sequencing used immunoSEQ multiplex PCR; TCRdb keeps in-frame clones, though not all of them. The sample has around 73,000 clones; approximately 89% are singletons. This specimen was peripheral blood, taken 28 days after the second AZD1222 dose. The clonotype comes from an adult who received the AZD1222 COVID-19 vaccine. The V call is TRBV11-1, the J call TRBJ1-5; tentatively, D is TRBD1 (5 bases). The DNA for the CDR3 is TGTGCCAGCAGCTTCAGGGTCGGTCAGCCCCAGCATTTT. The encoded protein is CASSFRVGQPQHF.